What follows are 17 T cell receptor beta chains derived from one specimen sequenced in a study of blood T cell repertoires in COVID-19. Sequencing used immunoSEQ multiplex PCR; TCRdb keeps in-frame clones, though not all of them. The sample has 350,000 or so clones; approximately 89% are singletons. Sequencing was performed on peripheral blood. These receptors were taken from a woman in her 30s with COVID-19, enrolled during active disease.

The rearrangement joins TRBV3-1 (or the pseudogene TRBV3-2) to TRBJ1-2, with D hard to call. This CDR3 contains 13 residues. CDR1 and CDR2 (germline): LGHDT, YNNKEL (reference sequence). Trimming took 2 bases from V and 8 from J, leaving 12 bases between them. Written as DNA, the CDR3 is TGTGCCAGCAGCCAATCGGTCATTACGGGCTACACCTTC. As protein: CASSQSVITGYTF.

This chain links TRBV12-3 or TRBV12-4 with TRBJ1-4, with unresolved D. The closer fit of TRBJ2-2 to the DNA end suggests the J call may be wrong. The CDR3 covers 11 residues. In nucleotides, the CDR3 is TGTGCCAGCAGTGTGGCTGGGGAGCTGTTTTTT. Amino acids: CASSVAGELFF.

This chain uses TRBV12-2 with TRBJ1-4; the tabulated D call, TRBD1, remains unverified against the DNA. TRBV12-2 corresponds to a pseudogene. The CDR3 length is 15 residues. The CDR3 sequence is CASRLVVRGWEKLFF. The CDR3 DNA follows: TGTGCAAGTCGCTTAGTAGTTAGGGGCTGGGAAAAACTGTTTTTT.

The chain couples TRBV6-5 to TRBJ2-2; D unclear. Germline assignment: CDR1 MNHEY and CDR2 SVGAGI. Trimming removed 7 bases at V and 5 bases at J, with 8 bases between. This CDR3 comprises 12 residues. This chain's CDR3 is CASMASTGELFF. DNA of the CDR3: TGTGCCAGCATGGCCTCGACCGGGGAGCTGTTTTTT.

The chain recombines TRBV2 with TRBJ1-5; the match to TRBD1 covers 8 bases. V lost 7 bases to trimming and J lost 7 bases; unmatched junction nucleotides: 6. Germline V gene lookup returns CDR1 SNHLY and CDR2 FYNNEI. The CDR3 extends over 13 amino acids. CDR3 loop: CASNLDRDQPQHF. The DNA of the CDR3 is TGTGCCAGCAACCTGGACAGGGACCAGCCCCAGCATTTT.

The chain uses TRBV9 and TRBJ2-5; TRBD1 matches 7 bases. The CDR3 is 14 amino acids. The V gene end was trimmed by 3 bases and the J gene end by 2 bases; junction bases not matched to a gene: 4. Germline CDR1 SGDLS, CDR2 YYNGEE. The CDR3 loop reads CASSAGQIQETQYF. CDR3 coding DNA: TGTGCCAGCAGCGCGGGACAGATACAAGAGACCCAGTACTTC.

This clone appeared many times. V gene TRBV6-6 combines with J gene TRBJ1-4; a weak D match, TRBD1 (5 bases). Germline lookup yields CDR1 MNHNY and CDR2 SVGAGI (reference sequence). The V end lost 2 bases, the J end lost 6 bases, and 10 bases lay between the germline ends. The CDR3 has 14 residues. CDR3: CASSYLLGHEKLFF. The CDR3 DNA reads TGTGCCAGCAGTTACCTCTTGGGGCATGAAAAACTGTTTTTT.

This clone occurred many times. Other DNA sequences in this specimen translate into the identical CDR3. The chain recombines TRBV9 with TRBJ1-6; D is ambiguous. V lost 0 bases and J 6 bases, leaving 7 bases between the germline ends. CDR1 SGDLS and CDR2 YYNGEE come from the germline V gene. The CDR3 is 14 amino acids. The CDR3 region is CASSVGEGNSPLHF. CDR3 nucleotides: TGTGCCAGCAGCGTAGGTGAGGGTAATTCACCCCTCCACTTT.

The genes are TRBV11-3 and TRBJ2-7; D possibly corresponds to TRBD2 (5 bases). Trimming cost V 0 bases and J 6 bases, with 15 bases left between them. The CDR3 totals 15 residues. The germline CDR1 and CDR2 sequences are SGHNT and YENEEA. The CDR3 DNA reads as TGTGCCAGCAGCTTAGATAACCCACCCCGGGGCGAGCAGTACTTC. Translated, it gives CASSLDNPPRGEQYF.

V is TRBV20-1 and J is TRBJ2-7; possibly TRBD2 for D (6 bases). The CDR3 covers 12 residues. Looked up from germline, CDR1 is DFQATT and CDR2 is SNEGSKA (reference sequence). CDR3 bases: TGCAGTGCTAGTGTGGGGCAGGGTGAGACTAGAGTC. This gives the protein CSASVGQGETRV.

V usage is TRBV13 and J usage is TRBJ1-4, with TRBD1 matching over 9 bases. Germline-derived CDR1 and CDR2 are PRHDT and FYEKMQ (reference sequence). CDR3 length: 14 amino acids. Unmatched junction bases numbered 2, after V lost 5 bases and J lost 4 bases. Here the CDR3 reads CASSMGQGNEKLFF. The CDR3 bases are TGTGCCAGCAGCATGGGACAGGGTAATGAAAAACTGTTTTTT.

This clone showed up just a few times. CDR3 coding DNA: TGTGCCAGCAGCCAAGTAGGGGGACAGGGGAATTCACCCCTCCACTTT. Protein: CASSQVGGQGNSPLHF. This sequence joins TRBV3-1 (or the pseudogene TRBV3-2) and TRBJ1-6; 10 bases are shared with TRBD1. V shed 1 base and J 7 bases; nucleotides not matched to a gene: 4. CDR3 length equals 16 residues. CDR1 is LGHDT and CDR2 is YNNKEL in the germline V gene (reference sequence).

This clone was found once. The chain recombines TRBV3-1 (or the pseudogene TRBV3-2) with TRBJ2-5, with TRBD2 matching 7 bases. With 1 base clipped from V and 4 bases from J, the junction kept 12 bases outside the gene matches. This CDR3 is 17 amino acids long. Germline-derived CDR1 and CDR2 are LGHDT and YNNKEL (reference sequence). In DNA form, the CDR3 reads TGTGCCAGCAGCCAAGTCGCCGCAAGACCGGGGGGAGAGACCCAGTACTTC. This translates into CASSQVAARPGGETQYF.

The sample holds one count of this clone. The chain links TRBV3-1 (or the pseudogene TRBV3-2) to TRBJ2-2, with TRBD1 as a possible D gene (6 bases). CDR3 length: 15 residues. V was shortened by 1 base and J by 5 bases, with 11 bases between the two germline ends. The V gene's germline CDR1 is LGHDT and CDR2 YNNKEL (reference sequence). The CDR3 spells CASSQGTASTGELFF. CDR3 sequence (DNA): TGTGCCAGCAGCCAAGGGACAGCTAGTACCGGGGAGCTGTTTTTT.

The chain is built from TRBV15 and TRBJ2-3; maybe TRBD2 (5 bases). Germline V gene sequence: CDR1 LNHNV, CDR2 YYDKDF (reference sequence). V was shortened by 5 bases and J by 0 bases, with 15 bases between the two germline ends. This CDR3 is 16 amino acids long. The CDR3 sequence: CATSRAPAVSTDTQYF. The CDR3, as DNA: TGTGCCACCAGCCGAGCCCCAGCGGTTAGCACAGATACGCAGTATTTT. Full variable domain (missing parts from reference TRBV15 and TRBJ2-3): DAMVIQNPRYQVTQFGKPVTLSCSQTLNHNVMYWYQQKSSQAPKLLFHYYDKDFNNEADTPDNFQSRRPNTSFCFLDIRSPGLGDTAMYLCATSRAPAVSTDTQYFGPGTRLTVL.

In the case of this clone: At one boundary the junction diverges from the germline segment, which might be a read error. The rearrangement links TRBV2 to TRBJ1-1; 8 nucleotides line up with TRBD1. Looked up from germline, CDR1 is SNHLY and CDR2 is FYNNEI. CDR3 length equals 20 residues. The CDR3 region is CVSSEPRIHSGGSIGTEAFF. For the CDR3, the DNA is TGTGTCAGCAGTGAACCGCGAATCCATTCAGGGGGCTCAATCGGCACTGAAGCTTTCTTT.

This clone was seen more than once but under ten times. The CDR3 loop reads CASSPQPLGGAGSEQYF. The DNA for the CDR3 is TGTGCCAGCAGCCCTCAACCCTTGGGGGGGGCCGGCTCCGAGCAGTACTTC. The chain has TRBV7-3 and TRBJ2-7; maybe TRBD2 (7 bases). The V and J ends lost 5 bases and 6 bases respectively, with 26 bases between them. There are 17 residues in the CDR3. Germline V gene data show CDR1 as SGHTA and CDR2 as FQGTGA.